This T cell receptor (beta chain) was documented in a study of cytotoxic CD8 clonotypes in ibrutinib-treated CLL (dated by TCRdb to the early 2020s). The study in broad terms: In this cohort, approximately 15 patients were treatment-naive and under 13 were relapsed/refractory, while roughly 18 had unmutated IGHV. Cryopreserved peripheral blood mononuclear cells were obtained before treatment, at response, and at either sustained remission or disease progression. On average, each sample yielded around 250,000 productive templates and tens of thousands of productive rearrangements. Of the 90 or so participants in the trial, about 26 had longitudinal samples available. All remission and progressive disease samples were collected while patients were still receiving ibrutinib. Partial responses were observed in 24 patients and complete responses in 2; after a median follow-up of roughly 72 months, remission was maintained in 15 or so patients and progression was observed in roughly 12. The response samples were drawn at a median of 12 months into treatment, with a range of roughly 6 to 40 months. Summary of the overall study and its limitations: Public clonotypes were rare and either shrank or stayed stable during treatment, and the rise in clonality at ibrutinib response reflected expansion of private clonotypes. An increase in clonality was observed at ibrutinib response, with clonality remaining stable during sustained remission and falling back toward baseline at progression. Sampling times were not matched between sustained-remission and progressing patients, and lymph node repertoires were not studied. Baseline clonality was found to be higher than that of age-matched healthy donors and was strongly correlated with circulating CD8+ T-cell counts.

A MiSeq instrument was used for deep resolution sequencing, which targeted depths ranging from 1 in 1 million up to 1 in 200,000 T cells, with coverage averaging 10x for each clonotype. The immunoSEQ hsTCRB Kit was used to generate the TCR beta libraries. In the original analysis: The data were analyzed with ImmunoSEQ Analyzer and ImmunoSEQ Data Assistant, and V, D and J gene assignments followed IMGT definitions. Clonality, which ranges from 0 to 1, was calculated as one minus the normalized Shannon entropy of productive rearrangement frequencies. Only overrepresented clonotypes making up at least 0.05% of the repertoire of each patient were included in the public clonotype analysis. Some twelve age-matched healthy donor repertoires from immuneACCESS were used as controls for clonality. The clones in this table, taken by TCRdb from immuneACCESS, are in-frame only. Not every clone is retained; where verified, under half of the shortfall comes from an unresolved V gene, and the cause of the rest is unknown. That table is the source of V, J and clone size, and D and trimming were worked out from the DNA. This sample comprises around 130,000 clones, approximately 80% of them detected only once. Of the sample, 3% to 4% falls within the top ten clones.

The time point label, read with the paper, signifies: approximately 25 months on ibrutinib. For TCR beta library preparation, around 1.8 micrograms of genomic DNA were extracted from the cryopreserved PBMCs. Longitudinal blood samples from CLL patients receiving ibrutinib monotherapy were subjected to high-throughput TCR beta sequencing. The patients took part in an open-label, single-center phase 2 trial of ibrutinib monotherapy. This clone was detected a few times. It has no known antigen specificity. No much larger clonotype is one base removed from it; base qualities were not supplied. The sequencing used PBMCs, collected after 24 months of ibrutinib treatment. This receptor was taken from a human donor with chronic lymphocytic leukemia.

Here the CDR3 is given as CASSDSTGDTIYF. The DNA is TGTGCCAGCAGTGACTCGACCGGGGACACCATATATTTT. The chain was built from TRBV6-4 and TRBJ1-3, with no confidently assigned D gene. The CDR3 starts with the cysteine, ends with the phenylalanine, and has 13 residues. Kept here is only the CDR3 DNA, which spans 39 bases and is read in frame from base 1. V drops 0 bases and J drops 8 bases, leaving 8 bases in between. CDR1 is given as MRHNA and CDR2 as SNTAGT, both from the germline V gene.